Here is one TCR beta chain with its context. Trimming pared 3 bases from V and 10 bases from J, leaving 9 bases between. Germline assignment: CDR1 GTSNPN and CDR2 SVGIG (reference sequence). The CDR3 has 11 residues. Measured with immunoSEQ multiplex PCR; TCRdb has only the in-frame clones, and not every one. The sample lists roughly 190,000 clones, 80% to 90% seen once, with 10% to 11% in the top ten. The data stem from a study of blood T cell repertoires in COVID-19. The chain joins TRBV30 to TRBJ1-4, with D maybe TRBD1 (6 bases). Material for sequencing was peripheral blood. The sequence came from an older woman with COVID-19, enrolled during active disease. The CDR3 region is CAWRGAGKLFF. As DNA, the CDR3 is TGTGCCTGGAGGGGGGCGGGAAAACTGTTTTTT.